This T cell receptor beta chain was sequenced for a study of blood T cells in healthy people across ages. General study results and limits: Per-million-T-cell TCR beta diversity fell roughly linearly with age.

The second PCR ran roughly 6 to 12 cycles with a sample-barcoded 5' primer and J-beta primers. TCRdb redid the calling of the 5' RACE reads with MiXCR, one entry per CDR3 protein. The table records some 1.6 million distinct CDR3 sequences, about 31% of them present only once. Trimming left V 2 bases short and J 5 bases short, with 13 bases between. This CDR3 is 14 amino acids long. Comments on this clonotype: Its specificity is unknown.

The TCR was taken from a woman aged 25 to 45 in good health. Input material: blood. The gene calls are TRBV12-3 or TRBV12-4 and TRBJ2-7; D call uncertain. The CDR3 region has the DNA TGTGCCAGCAGTTTATCGATAGGAAGAGACGAGCAGTACTTC. This encodes CASSLSIGRDEQYF.